The clone carrying this T cell receptor beta chain was seen a handful of times. Authors' processing steps: Reference gene primer amplification gave nucleated cell count estimates. Clones were sequenced by immunoSEQ multiplex PCR, and TCRdb holds only the in-frame ones, with some missing. V and J calls and clone size come straight from that table; D and trimming were deduced from the DNA. The sample comprises around 160,000 clones, around 89% of which are singletons, and about 1.2% rests with the top ten. In terms of age and location, participants ranged from roughly 18 to 100 years and lived in 24 US areas. In assigning cohorts, the study relied on participant-reported clinical history. The sample is drawn from a study of blood T cell repertoires in COVID-19. Study-level information: T cells, B-cell-depleted T cells, or PBMCs supplied cDNA or gDNA.

With V trimmed by 4 bases and J by 4 bases, 7 bases remained unmatched. The CDR3 is 14 residues long. From germline, CDR1 is SGHVS and CDR2 FQNEAQ. Sequencing used PBMCs or T cells enriched from blood (not recorded which). The TCR comes from a woman in her thirties with acute COVID-19. V usage is TRBV7-8 and J usage is TRBJ2-7, with 7 bases fitting TRBD2. CDR3 loop: CASSYLRGGYEQYF. The CDR3 DNA reads TGTGCCAGCAGCTATCTACGGGGAGGGTACGAGCAGTACTTC. Supplemented by reference TRBV7-8 and TRBJ2-7, the full variable domain reads GAGVSQSPRYKVAKRGQDVALRCDPISGHVSLFWYQQALGQGPEFLTYFQNEAQLDKSGLPSDRFFAERPEGSVSTLKIQRTQQEDSAVYLCASSYLRGGYEQYFGPGTRLTVT.